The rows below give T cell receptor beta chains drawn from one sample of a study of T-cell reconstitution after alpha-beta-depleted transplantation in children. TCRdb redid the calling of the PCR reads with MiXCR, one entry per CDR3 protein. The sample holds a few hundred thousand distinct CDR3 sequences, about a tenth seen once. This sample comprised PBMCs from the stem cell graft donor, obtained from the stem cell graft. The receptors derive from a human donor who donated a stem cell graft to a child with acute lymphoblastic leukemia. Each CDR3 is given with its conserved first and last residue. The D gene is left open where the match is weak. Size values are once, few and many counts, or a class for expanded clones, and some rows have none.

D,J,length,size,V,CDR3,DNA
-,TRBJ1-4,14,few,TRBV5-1,CASRGGTTNEKLFF,TGCGCCAGCAGAGGCGGGACAACTAATGAAAAACTGTTTTTT
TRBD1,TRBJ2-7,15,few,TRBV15,CATSRNRDRVGEQYF,TGTGCCACCAGCCGAAATCGGGACAGGGTCGGAGAGCAGTACTTC
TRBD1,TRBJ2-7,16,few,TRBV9,CASSATTGTGSYEQYF,TGTGCCAGCAGCGCCACGACCGGGACAGGCTCCTACGAGCAGTACTTC
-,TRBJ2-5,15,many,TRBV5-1,CASSSIGWGRETQYF,TGCGCCAGCAGCTCAATTGGTTGGGGCCGAGAGACCCAGTACTTC
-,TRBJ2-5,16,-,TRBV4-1,CASSQEGSRAQETQYF,TGCGCCAGCAGCCAAGAAGGGTCCAGAGCTCAAGAGACCCAGTACTTC
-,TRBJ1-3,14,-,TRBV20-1,CSARWGSSGNTIYF,TGCAGTGCTAGGTGGGGGTCTTCTGGAAACACCATATATTTT
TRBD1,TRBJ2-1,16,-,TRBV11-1,CASSKHARQGYGEQFF,TGTGCCAGCAGTAAACATGCTCGACAGGGTTACGGTGAGCAGTTCTTC
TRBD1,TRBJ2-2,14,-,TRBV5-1,CASRGTGWTGELFF,TGCGCCAGCAGAGGGACAGGGTGGACCGGGGAGCTGTTTTTT
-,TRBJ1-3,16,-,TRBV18,CASSPRSAAPGNTIYF,TGTGCCAGCTCACCAAGGTCCGCCGCTCCTGGAAACACCATATATTTT
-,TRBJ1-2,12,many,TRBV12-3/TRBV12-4,CATTEVNYGYTF,TGTGCCACCACGGAGGTTAACTATGGCTACACCTTC
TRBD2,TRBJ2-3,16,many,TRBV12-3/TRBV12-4,CASSSRLADYTDTQYF,TGTGCCAGCAGTTCCCGACTAGCGGACTACACAGATACGCAGTATTTT
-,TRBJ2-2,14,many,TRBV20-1,CSANRGTDTGELFF,TGCAGTGCTAACCGGGGCACGGACACCGGGGAGCTGTTTTTT
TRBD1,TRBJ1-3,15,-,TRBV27,CASSPTGGLGNTIYF,TGTGCCAGCAGTCCGACAGGGGGCTTAGGAAACACCATATATTTT
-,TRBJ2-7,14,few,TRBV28,CASSSAGLNYEQYF,TGTGCCAGCAGTTCCGCGGGGCTAAATTACGAGCAGTACTTC
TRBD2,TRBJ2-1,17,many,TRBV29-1,CSAGNLAGAQLYNEQFF,TGCAGCGCTGGGAACTTAGCGGGAGCCCAACTTTACAATGAGCAGTTCTTC
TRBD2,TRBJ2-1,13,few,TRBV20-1,CSAIRGRRNEQFF,TGCAGTGCTATCCGCGGGAGGAGGAATGAGCAGTTCTTC
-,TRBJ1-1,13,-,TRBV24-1,CATSDPGAGEAFF,TGTGCCACCAGTGACCCGGGGGCTGGTGAAGCTTTCTTT
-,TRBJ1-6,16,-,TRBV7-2,CASSKPNGAGNSPLHF,TGTGCCAGCAGCAAACCCAACGGGGCAGGGAATTCACCCCTCCACTTT
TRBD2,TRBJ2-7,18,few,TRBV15,CATSRGTSGSGVSYEQYF,TGTGCCACCAGCAGAGGGACTAGCGGGAGTGGGGTGTCCTACGAGCAGTACTTC
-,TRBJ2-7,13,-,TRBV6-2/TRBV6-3,CASSLLGGYEQYF,TGTGCCAGCAGCCTACTAGGTGGATACGAGCAGTACTTC
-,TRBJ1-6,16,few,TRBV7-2,CASSLGRVLYNSPLHF,TGTGCCAGCAGCTTAGGCAGAGTTCTTTATAATTCACCCCTCCACTTT
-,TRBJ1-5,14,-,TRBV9,CASGGGPDMKPQHF,TGTGCCAGCGGAGGAGGCCCCGATATGAAGCCCCAGCATTTT
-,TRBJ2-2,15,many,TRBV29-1,CSVDPAGPPAGELFF,TGCAGCGTTGATCCGGCGGGGCCCCCGGCCGGGGAGCTGTTTTTT
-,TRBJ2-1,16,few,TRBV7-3,CASSLHPGSMGNEQFF,TGTGCCAGCAGCTTACATCCAGGGAGTATGGGCAATGAGCAGTTCTTC
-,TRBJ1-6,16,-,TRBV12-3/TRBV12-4,CASRERGLLGDSPLHF,TGTGCCAGCAGGGAAAGGGGACTGCTGGGCGATTCACCCCTCCACTTT
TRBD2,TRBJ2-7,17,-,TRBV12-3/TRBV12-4,CASSPRMVAGFSYEQYF,TGTGCCAGCAGTCCCCGAATGGTAGCGGGTTTTTCCTACGAGCAGTACTTC
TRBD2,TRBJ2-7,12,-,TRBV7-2,CASSFAGGEQYF,TGTGCCAGCAGCTTCGCGGGAGGCGAGCAGTACTTC